The T cell receptor (beta chain) under discussion was sequenced for a study of shared clonotypes between healthy human individuals. Study context: Per donor, three plates held CD4 naive cells, three held CD4 memory, two held CD8 naive and one held CD8 memory.

CD45RO-negative, CCR7-selected cells formed the naive CD8 fraction, which excluded terminally differentiated effector memory CD45RA+ cells. Healthy HIV-negative adults without recent acute infections or vaccinations served as donors. Profiled with immunoSEQ multiplex PCR; TCRdb holds only in-frame clones, not every one. The sample has about 590,000 clones, 95% to 96% seen once. Study outcomes and limitations: Some naive CD4 clonotypes, approximately 4.5%, turned up in common across four donors.

Germline assignment: CDR1 MGHRA and CDR2 YSYEKL. The length of the CDR3 is 17 residues. J lost 0 bases, V lost 1 base, and 4 bases had no gene match. On this clone: Its specificity is unknown.

This TCR was sampled from a woman aged 25 to 39 in good health. V is TRBV4-1 and J is TRBJ1-5, with 9 bases matching TRBD1. The sequenced sample consisted of naive CD8+ T cells sorted from blood. The CDR3 region is CASSQAGTGYSNQPQHF. CDR3 DNA sequence: TGCGCCAGCAGCCAAGCCGGGACAGGGTATAGCAATCAGCCCCAGCATTTT.